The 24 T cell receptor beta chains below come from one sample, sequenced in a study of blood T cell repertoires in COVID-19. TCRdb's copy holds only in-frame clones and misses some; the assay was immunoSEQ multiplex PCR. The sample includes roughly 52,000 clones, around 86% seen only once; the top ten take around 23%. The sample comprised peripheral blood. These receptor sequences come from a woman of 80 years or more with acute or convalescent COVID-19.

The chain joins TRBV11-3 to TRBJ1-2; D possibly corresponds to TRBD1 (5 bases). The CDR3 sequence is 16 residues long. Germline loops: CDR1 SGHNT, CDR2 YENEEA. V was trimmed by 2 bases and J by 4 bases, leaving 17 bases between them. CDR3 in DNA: TGTGCCAGCAGCTTAAGGACACCCAACTGGGGCTATGGCTACACCTTC. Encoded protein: CASSLRTPNWGYGYTF.

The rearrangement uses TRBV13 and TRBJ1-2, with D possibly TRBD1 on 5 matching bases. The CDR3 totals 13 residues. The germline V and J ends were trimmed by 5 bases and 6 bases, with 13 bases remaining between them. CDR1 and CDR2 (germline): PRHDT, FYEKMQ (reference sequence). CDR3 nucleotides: TGTGCCAGCAGCCAGGGTCGTTATGATGGCTACACCTTC. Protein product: CASSQGRYDGYTF. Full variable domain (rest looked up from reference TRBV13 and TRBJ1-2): AAGVIQSPRHLIKEKRETATLKCYPIPRHDTVYWYQQGPGQDPQFLISFYEKMQSDKGSIPDRFSAQQFSDYHSELNMSSLELGDSALYFCASSQGRYDGYTFGSGTRLTVV.

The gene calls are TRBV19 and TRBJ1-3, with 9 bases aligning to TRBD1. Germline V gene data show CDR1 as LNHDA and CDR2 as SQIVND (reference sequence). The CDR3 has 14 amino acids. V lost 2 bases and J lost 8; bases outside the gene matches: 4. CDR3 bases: TGTGCCAGTAGTATACCGGGACAGGGATACACCATATATTTT. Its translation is CASSIPGQGYTIYF.

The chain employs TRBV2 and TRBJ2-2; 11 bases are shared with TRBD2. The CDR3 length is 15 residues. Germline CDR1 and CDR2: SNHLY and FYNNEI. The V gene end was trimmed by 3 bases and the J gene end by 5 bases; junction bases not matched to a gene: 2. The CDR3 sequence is CASSDASGGTGELFF. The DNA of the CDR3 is TGTGCCAGCAGTGATGCTAGCGGGGGGACCGGGGAGCTGTTTTTT.

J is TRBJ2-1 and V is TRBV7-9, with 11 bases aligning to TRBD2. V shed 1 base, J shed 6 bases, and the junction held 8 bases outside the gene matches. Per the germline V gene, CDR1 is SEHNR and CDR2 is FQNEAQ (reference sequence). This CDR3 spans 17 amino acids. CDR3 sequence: CASSLGLAGRTLNEQFF. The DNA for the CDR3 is TGTGCCAGCAGCTTAGGACTAGCGGGACGAACCCTCAATGAGCAGTTCTTC.

CDR3 in amino acids: CASSLTENYGYTF. As DNA, the CDR3 is TGTGCCAGCAGTTTAACAGAGAACTATGGCTACACCTTC. The rearrangement joins TRBV12-3 or TRBV12-4 to TRBJ1-2; D not resolved. This CDR3 is 13 amino acids long. Trimming removed 2 bases at V and 2 bases at J, with 6 bases between.

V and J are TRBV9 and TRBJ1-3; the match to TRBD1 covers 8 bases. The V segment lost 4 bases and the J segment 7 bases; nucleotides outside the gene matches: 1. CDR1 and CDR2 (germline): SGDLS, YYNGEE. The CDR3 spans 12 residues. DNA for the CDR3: TGTGCCAGCAGCAACAGGGGGAACACCATATATTTT. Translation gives CASSNRGNTIYF.

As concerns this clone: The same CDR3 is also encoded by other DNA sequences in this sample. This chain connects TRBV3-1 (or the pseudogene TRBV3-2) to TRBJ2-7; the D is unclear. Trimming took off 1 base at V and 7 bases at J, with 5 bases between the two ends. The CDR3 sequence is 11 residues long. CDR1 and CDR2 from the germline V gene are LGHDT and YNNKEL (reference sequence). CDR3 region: CASSQAGEQYF. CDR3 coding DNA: TGTGCCAGCAGCCAAGCAGGAGAGCAGTACTTC.

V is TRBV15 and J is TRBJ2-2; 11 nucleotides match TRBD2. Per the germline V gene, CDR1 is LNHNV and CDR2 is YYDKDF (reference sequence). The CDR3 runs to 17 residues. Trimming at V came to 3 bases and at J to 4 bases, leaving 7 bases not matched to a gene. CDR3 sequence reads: CATSSGTSGRFTGELFF. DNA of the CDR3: TGTGCCACCAGCAGCGGTACTAGCGGGAGATTCACCGGGGAGCTGTTTTTT.

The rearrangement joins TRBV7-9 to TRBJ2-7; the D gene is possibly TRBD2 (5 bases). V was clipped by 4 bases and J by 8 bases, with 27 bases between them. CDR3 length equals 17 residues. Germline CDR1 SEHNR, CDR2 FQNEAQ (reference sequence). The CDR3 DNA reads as TGTGCCAGCAGCTCGGTCACCCGAGGACTGGATCTACGTAAGCAGTACTTC. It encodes CASSSVTRGLDLRKQYF.

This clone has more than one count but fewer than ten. DNA for the CDR3: TGTGCCAGTAGTTCGGGGACAGGGATTTGGAATGAGCAGTTCTTC. Protein product: CASSSGTGIWNEQFF. The chain employs TRBV19 and TRBJ2-1; 9 bases are shared with TRBD1. The V and J ends lost 5 bases and 7 bases, in that order; junction bases with no gene match: 9. The CDR3 totals 15 residues. Germline CDR1 is LNHDA and CDR2 is SQIVND (reference sequence).

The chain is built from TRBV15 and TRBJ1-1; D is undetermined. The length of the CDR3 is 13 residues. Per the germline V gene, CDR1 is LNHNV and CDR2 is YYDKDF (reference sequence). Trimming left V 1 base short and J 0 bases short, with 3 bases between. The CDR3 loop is CATSRAVNTEAFF. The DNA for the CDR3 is TGTGCCACCAGCAGAGCGGTGAACACTGAAGCTTTCTTT.

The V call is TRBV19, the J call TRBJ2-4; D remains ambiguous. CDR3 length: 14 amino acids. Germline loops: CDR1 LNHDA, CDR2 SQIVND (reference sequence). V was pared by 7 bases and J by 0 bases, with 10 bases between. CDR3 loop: CASTPDIAKNIQYF. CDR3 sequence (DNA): TGTGCCAGTACCCCTGACATAGCCAAAAACATTCAGTACTTC. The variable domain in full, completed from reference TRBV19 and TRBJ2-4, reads DGGITQSPKYLFRKEGQNVTLSCEQNLNHDAMYWYRQDPGQGLRLIYYSQIVNDFQKGDIAEGYSVSREKKESFPLTVTSAQKNPTAFYLCASTPDIAKNIQYFGAGTRLSVL.

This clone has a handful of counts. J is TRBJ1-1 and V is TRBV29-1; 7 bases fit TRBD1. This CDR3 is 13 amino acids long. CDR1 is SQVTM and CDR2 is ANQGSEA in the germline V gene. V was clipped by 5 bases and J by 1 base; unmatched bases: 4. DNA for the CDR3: TGCAGCGTTCAACAGGGGCAGAACACTGAAGCTTTCTTT. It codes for CSVQQGQNTEAFF.

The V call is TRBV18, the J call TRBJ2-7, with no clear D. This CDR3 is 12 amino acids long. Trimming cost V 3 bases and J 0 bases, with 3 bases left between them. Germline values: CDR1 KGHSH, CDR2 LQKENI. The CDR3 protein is CASSPSSYEQYV. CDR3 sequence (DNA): TGTGCCAGCTCACCTAGCTCCTACGAGCAGTACGTC.

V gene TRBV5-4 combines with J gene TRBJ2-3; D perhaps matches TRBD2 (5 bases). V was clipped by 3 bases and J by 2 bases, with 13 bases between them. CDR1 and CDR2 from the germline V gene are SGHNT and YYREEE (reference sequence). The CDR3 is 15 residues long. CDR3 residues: CASSSDWTYTDTQYF. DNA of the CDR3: TGTGCCAGCAGCTCGGACTGGACGTACACAGATACGCAGTATTTT.

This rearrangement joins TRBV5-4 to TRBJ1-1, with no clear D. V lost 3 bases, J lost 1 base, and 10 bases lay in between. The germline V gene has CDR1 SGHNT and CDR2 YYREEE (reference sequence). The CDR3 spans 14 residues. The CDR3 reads CASSSEQPNTEAFF. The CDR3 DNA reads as TGTGCCAGCAGCTCGGAGCAACCGAACACTGAAGCTTTCTTT.

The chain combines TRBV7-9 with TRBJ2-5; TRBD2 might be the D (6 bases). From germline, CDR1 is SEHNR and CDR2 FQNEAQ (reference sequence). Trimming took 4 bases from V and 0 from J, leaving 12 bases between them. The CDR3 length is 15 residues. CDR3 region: CASSSSGTYQETQYF. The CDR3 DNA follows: TGTGCCAGCAGCTCTTCCGGGACTTACCAAGAGACCCAGTACTTC.

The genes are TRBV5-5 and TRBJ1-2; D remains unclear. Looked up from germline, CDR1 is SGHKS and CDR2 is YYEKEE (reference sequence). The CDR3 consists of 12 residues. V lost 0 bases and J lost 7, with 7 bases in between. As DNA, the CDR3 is TGTGCCAGCAGCTTGGGGCTGTTTGGCTACACCTTC. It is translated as CASSLGLFGYTF.

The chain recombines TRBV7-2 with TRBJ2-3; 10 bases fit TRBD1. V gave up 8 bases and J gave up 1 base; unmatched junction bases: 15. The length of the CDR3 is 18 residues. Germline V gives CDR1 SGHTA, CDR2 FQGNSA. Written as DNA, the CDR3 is TGTGCCAGCTTCCGCGGGACAGGGGCCCTTCCCCGCACAGATACGCAGTATTTT. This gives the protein CASFRGTGALPRTDTQYF.

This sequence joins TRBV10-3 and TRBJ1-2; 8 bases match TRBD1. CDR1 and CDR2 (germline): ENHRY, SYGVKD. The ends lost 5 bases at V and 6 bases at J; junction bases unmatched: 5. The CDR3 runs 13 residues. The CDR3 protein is CAISPTGENGYTF. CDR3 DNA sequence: TGTGCCATCAGTCCGACAGGGGAGAATGGCTACACCTTC.

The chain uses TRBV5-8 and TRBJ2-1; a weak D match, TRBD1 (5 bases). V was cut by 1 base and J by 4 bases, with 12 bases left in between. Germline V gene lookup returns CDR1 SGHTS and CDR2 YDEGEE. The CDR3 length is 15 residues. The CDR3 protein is CASSLRGFIYNEQFF. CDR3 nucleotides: TGTGCCAGCAGCTTGAGGGGATTTATTTACAATGAGCAGTTCTTC.

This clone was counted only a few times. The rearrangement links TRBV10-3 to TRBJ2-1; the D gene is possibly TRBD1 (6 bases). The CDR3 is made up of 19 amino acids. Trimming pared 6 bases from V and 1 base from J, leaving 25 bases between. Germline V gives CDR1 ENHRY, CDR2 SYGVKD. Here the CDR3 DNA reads TGTGCCATCAGATCCACCGTGCCAATCGGACAGAGTTCCTACAATGAGCAGTTCTTC. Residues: CAIRSTVPIGQSSYNEQFF.

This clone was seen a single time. CDR3 DNA sequence: TGTGCCAGCAGCTTCGGACAGAGCAATGAGCAGTTCTTC. Amino acids: CASSFGQSNEQFF. This sequence joins TRBV6-5 and TRBJ2-1; the D gene is possibly TRBD1 (6 bases). The CDR3 has 13 amino acids. Per germline, CDR1 MNHEY and CDR2 SVGAGI. V lost 6 bases to trimming and J lost 6 bases, with 12 bases between them.